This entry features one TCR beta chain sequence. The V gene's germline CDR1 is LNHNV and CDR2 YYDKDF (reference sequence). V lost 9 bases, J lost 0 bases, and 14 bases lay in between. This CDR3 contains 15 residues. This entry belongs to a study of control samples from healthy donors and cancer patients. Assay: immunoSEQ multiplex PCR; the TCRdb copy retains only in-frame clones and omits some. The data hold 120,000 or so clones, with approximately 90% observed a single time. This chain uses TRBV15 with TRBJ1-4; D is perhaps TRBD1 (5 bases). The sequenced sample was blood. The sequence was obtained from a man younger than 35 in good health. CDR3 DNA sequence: TGTGCCACTGACGGGGGATCGGCAACTAATGAAAAACTGTTTTTT. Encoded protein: CATDGGSATNEKLFF.